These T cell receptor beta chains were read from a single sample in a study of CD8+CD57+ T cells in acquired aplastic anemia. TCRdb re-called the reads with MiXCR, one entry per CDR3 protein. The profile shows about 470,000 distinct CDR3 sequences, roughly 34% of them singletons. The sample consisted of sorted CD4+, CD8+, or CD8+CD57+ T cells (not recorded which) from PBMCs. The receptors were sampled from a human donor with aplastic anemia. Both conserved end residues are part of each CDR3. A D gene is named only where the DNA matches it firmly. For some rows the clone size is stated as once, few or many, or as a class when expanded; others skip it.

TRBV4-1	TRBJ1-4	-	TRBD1	TGCGCCAGCACCCGGGACAGAAGTGAAAAACTGTTTTTT	CASTRDRSEKLFF
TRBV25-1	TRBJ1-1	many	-	TGTGCCAGCAGTCACCTGGGGGCGAACACTGAAGCTTTCTTT	CASSHLGANTEAFF
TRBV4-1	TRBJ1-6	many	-	TGCGCCAGCAGCCCGACAGAGAGGAATTCACCCCTCCACTTT	CASSPTERNSPLHF
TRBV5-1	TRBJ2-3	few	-	TGCGCCAGCAGCTATGACAGAACTGGGGATACGCAGTATTTT	CASSYDRTGDTQYF
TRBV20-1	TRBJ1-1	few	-	TGCAGTGCTAGTCCCCTATTCGACTCTGAAGCTTTCTTT	CSASPLFDSEAFF
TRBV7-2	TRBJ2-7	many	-	TGTGCCAGCGGTCGGTCGGGAGATTACGAGCAGTACTTC	CASGRSGDYEQYF
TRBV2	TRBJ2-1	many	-	TGTGCCAGCAGTGAGGACCACCCAAAGTACAATGAGCAGTTCTTC	CASSEDHPKYNEQFF
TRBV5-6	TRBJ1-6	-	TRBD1	TGTGCCAGCAGCCCACTGGACAGGGGGAATTCACCCCTCCACTTT	CASSPLDRGNSPLHF
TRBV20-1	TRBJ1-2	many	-	TGCAGTGCTAGAGATGGCTACACCTTC	CSARDGYTF
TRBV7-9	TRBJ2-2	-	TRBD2	TGTGCCACCGGGAGGGCCGGATTCCGGGAGCTGTTTTTT	CATGRAGFRELFF
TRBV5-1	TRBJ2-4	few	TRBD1	TGCGCCAGCAGCTTCCTAGGACAGGGAATAGCCAAAAACATTCAGTACTTC	CASSFLGQGIAKNIQYF
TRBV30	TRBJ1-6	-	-	TGTGCCTGGAGTTCGGGGATTCCCCTCCACTTT	CAWSSGIPLHF
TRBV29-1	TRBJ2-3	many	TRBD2	TGCAGCACCCGGACTAGCGGGGGCACAGATACGCAGTATTTT	CSTRTSGGTDTQYF
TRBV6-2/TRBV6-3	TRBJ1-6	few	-	TGTGCCAGCAGTTACTCAGGTGCAGGGAGCTCCTATAATTCACCCCTCCACTTT	CASSYSGAGSSYNSPLHF
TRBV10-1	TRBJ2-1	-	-	TGTGCCAGCAGTTACTCGTCGCCCGCCTACAATGAGCAGTTCTTC	CASSYSSPAYNEQFF
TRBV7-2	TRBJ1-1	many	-	TGTGCCAGCAGCCTGGTTGCAAACACTGAAGCTTTCTTT	CASSLVANTEAFF
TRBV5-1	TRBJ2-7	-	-	TGCGCCAGCAGCTTGGTTACGGGGTCCGAGCAGTACTTC	CASSLVTGSEQYF
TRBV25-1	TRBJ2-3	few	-	TGCGCCAGCAGCTTGCAGGGAGCGGCTAGCACAGATACGCAGTATTTT	CASSLQGAASTDTQYF
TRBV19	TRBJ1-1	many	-	TGTGCCAGCTCCAAACGGGGGAGTGATACTGAAGCTTTCTTT	CASSKRGSDTEAFF
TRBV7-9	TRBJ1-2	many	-	TGTGCCAGCAGGCAAGGGGGTAACTATGGCTACACCTTC	CASRQGGNYGYTF
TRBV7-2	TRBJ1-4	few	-	TGTGCCAGCAGCCGAGGGGGGGACAATGAAAAACTGTTTTTT	CASSRGGDNEKLFF
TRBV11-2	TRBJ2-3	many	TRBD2	TGTGCCAGCAGCTTACAGCTAGCGGAGAGCACAGATACGCAGTATTTT	CASSLQLAESTDTQYF
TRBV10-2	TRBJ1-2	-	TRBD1	TGCGCCAGCAGTGAGGCAACAGGGGGCTATTTTCGCTACACCTTC	CASSEATGGYFRYTF
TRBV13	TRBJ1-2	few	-	TGTGCCAGCAGCCGAACGACAGGACCGATAGAAGGCTACACCTTC	CASSRTTGPIEGYTF
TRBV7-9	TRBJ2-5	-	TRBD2	TGTGCCTGGAGGGATAGCGGGGGGGGCGAGACCCAGTACTTC	CAWRDSGGGETQYF
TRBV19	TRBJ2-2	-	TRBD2	TGTGCCAGTAGTATTTTAGCGGGAGGAGTCGGGGAGCTGTTTTTT	CASSILAGGVGELFF
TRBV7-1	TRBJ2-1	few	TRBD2	TGTGCCAGCAGCCCAGCGGCTAGCGGGTCCTACTCCTACAATGAGCAGTTCTTC	CASSPAASGSYSYNEQFF
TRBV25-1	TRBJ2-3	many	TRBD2	TGTGCCAGCAGTGGGAGGACTAGCGGGAGGCTCCGTGCAGATACGCAGTATTTT	CASSGRTSGRLRADTQYF
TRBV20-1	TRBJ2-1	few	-	TGCAGTGCTAGGACGGAGGCCTACAATGAGCAGTTCTTC	CSARTEAYNEQFF
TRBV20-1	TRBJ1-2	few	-	TGCAGTGCTAGGGTCCCGGGGGCGGACTATGGCTACACCTTC	CSARVPGADYGYTF
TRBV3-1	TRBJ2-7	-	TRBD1	TGTGCCAGCAGCCAGAGGACAGGGGCCGAGCAGTACTTC	CASSQRTGAEQYF
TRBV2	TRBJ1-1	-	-	TGTGCCAGCGGGACGACATACATCATGAACACTGAAGCTTTCTTT	CASGTTYIMNTEAFF
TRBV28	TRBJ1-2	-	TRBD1	TGTGCCAGCAGTACCGACAGGGACTATGGCTACACCTTC	CASSTDRDYGYTF
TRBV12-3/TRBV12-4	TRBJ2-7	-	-	TGTGCCAGCAGTTTCGGCCTCAGCTCCTACGAGCAGTACTTC	CASSFGLSSYEQYF
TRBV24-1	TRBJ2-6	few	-	TGTGCCACCAGTAGGGCCAACGTCCTGACTTTC	CATSRANVLTF
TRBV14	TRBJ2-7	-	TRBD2	TGTGCCAGCAGCCAACTGGTCCAGGGGACTAGACCCTACGAGCAGTACTTC	CASSQLVQGTRPYEQYF